This T cell receptor (beta chain) was sequenced in a study of human T cells and chemical hapten exposure. Whole-study results and caveats: Expanded TCRs grouped into significantly more large CDR3 similarity clusters than controls produced. PT1 expanded TCR counts and patch test score were linked, and their correlation was positive.

Time point defined: patch test 1, 2 weeks after DPC sensitization. Treatment of the sample: therapeutic diphenylcyclopropenone sensitization with weekly scalp DPC. Via MiXCR, TCRdb re-called the RACE reads, giving one row per CDR3 protein. Here the sample spans 300,000 to 350,000 distinct CDR3 sequences, about 7% being singletons. This clonotype was picked up a small number of times. Its target is unknown. Sequenced here: whole blood, sampled in connection with sensitization to the hapten diphenylcyclopropenone (DPC). This clonotype originated in a woman aged 18-29 years with alopecia areata. Some clones in this sample may be carry-over from other donors' samples.

Here the CDR3 reads CASSRQKYPGSPGELFF. The CDR3 DNA is TGTGCCAGCAGTCGACAGAAATATCCAGGGAGCCCCGGGGAGCTGTTTTTT. V and J are TRBV6-2 or TRBV6-3 and TRBJ2-2; possibly TRBD1 or TRBD2 for D (5 bases each). Germline V gives CDR1 MNHEY, CDR2 SVGEGT. The CDR3 totals 17 residues. Trimming left V 5 bases short and J 6 bases short, with 22 bases between.